These T cell receptor beta chains were read from a single sample in a study of blood T cell repertoires in COVID-19. Data came from immunoSEQ multiplex PCR; TCRdb stores just in-frame clones and leaves some out. Altogether 100,000 to 150,000 clones are present, 65% to 85% being singletons, with the ten largest covering roughly a sixth. Material: peripheral blood. The receptors stem from a man in his thirties or forties with COVID-19, enrolled during active disease. Both conserved end residues are part of each CDR3. The order of the fields is V gene, J gene, CDR3 protein.

V gene: TRBV29-1
J gene: TRBJ1-4
CDR3 protein: CSVEKAGGETNEKLFF

V gene: TRBV6-5
J gene: TRBJ2-7
CDR3 protein: CASSSGLAGAPEQYF

V gene: TRBV6-6
J gene: TRBJ1-1
CDR3 protein: CASRGGEAFF

V gene: TRBV27
J gene: TRBJ2-1
CDR3 protein: CASSLFGGLTGEQFF

V gene: TRBV30
J gene: TRBJ1-4
CDR3 protein: CAWRTGTGAEKLFF

V gene: TRBV5-1
J gene: TRBJ2-1
CDR3 protein: CASSYGQSYNEQFF

V gene: TRBV30
J gene: TRBJ1-2
CDR3 protein: CAWSGQGSGYTF

V gene: TRBV6-5
J gene: TRBJ2-7
CDR3 protein: CASSRDRSYEQYF

V gene: TRBV6-6
J gene: TRBJ2-7
CDR3 protein: CASRRRGVSYEQYF

V gene: TRBV4-2
J gene: TRBJ2-7
CDR3 protein: CASSQRAGTGDEEQYF

V gene: TRBV4-1
J gene: TRBJ1-6
CDR3 protein: CASSPDSTIYNSPLHF

V gene: TRBV5-4
J gene: TRBJ2-7
CDR3 protein: CATSASMASSAYEQYF

V gene: TRBV27
J gene: TRBJ2-7
CDR3 protein: CASSLSSSSGGSPYEQYF

V gene: TRBV28
J gene: TRBJ1-6
CDR3 protein: CASSLRTGGSSPLHF

V gene: TRBV19
J gene: TRBJ1-1
CDR3 protein: CASSLRKWRGQNTEAFF

V gene: TRBV11-2
J gene: TRBJ2-2
CDR3 protein: CASSPGGMAGELFF

V gene: TRBV4-3
J gene: TRBJ1-5
CDR3 protein: CASSQDLNQPQHF

V gene: TRBV6-5
J gene: TRBJ2-1
CDR3 protein: CASSPGNNEQFF

V gene: TRBV28
J gene: TRBJ2-7
CDR3 protein: CASSLFEGEQYF

V gene: TRBV28
J gene: TRBJ1-2
CDR3 protein: CASRGGQVDGYTF

V gene: TRBV6-5
J gene: TRBJ1-3
CDR3 protein: CASSYDQATSGNTIYF

V gene: TRBV5-6
J gene: TRBJ1-1
CDR3 protein: CASSSKLAVDGFKEAFF

V gene: TRBV12-3/TRBV12-4
J gene: TRBJ2-1
CDR3 protein: CASSLSLFNEQFF

V gene: TRBV5-1
J gene: TRBJ1-1
CDR3 protein: CASSFTGGAGTEAFF

V gene: TRBV19
J gene: TRBJ1-5
CDR3 protein: CASRAGPLEYSNQPQHF

V gene: TRBV10-1
J gene: TRBJ1-2
CDR3 protein: CASSGPGVGYGYTF

V gene: TRBV5-1
J gene: TRBJ1-2
CDR3 protein: CASRSGNYGYTF

V gene: TRBV20-1
J gene: TRBJ1-4
CDR3 protein: CSASLPAGTTNEKLFF

V gene: TRBV12-5
J gene: TRBJ1-2
CDR3 protein: CASGLARGNYGYTF

V gene: TRBV9
J gene: TRBJ2-7
CDR3 protein: CASSVGQAGYEQYF

V gene: TRBV7-2
J gene: TRBJ2-1
CDR3 protein: CASSFGLAGDEQFF

V gene: TRBV15
J gene: TRBJ2-1
CDR3 protein: CATSRSGGQGANEQFF

V gene: TRBV10-2
J gene: TRBJ1-4
CDR3 protein: CASSGRTGIGREKLFF

V gene: TRBV19
J gene: TRBJ2-1
CDR3 protein: CASNDLPRGEQFF

V gene: TRBV4-1
J gene: TRBJ1-2
CDR3 protein: CASSHAGAGGYTF

V gene: TRBV28
J gene: TRBJ2-3
CDR3 protein: CASSPTSGTKIDTQYF

V gene: TRBV12-3/TRBV12-4
J gene: TRBJ1-2
CDR3 protein: CASTLGVEGYTF

V gene: TRBV5-4
J gene: TRBJ2-3
CDR3 protein: CASIFSGASTDTQYF

V gene: TRBV4-1
J gene: TRBJ2-1
CDR3 protein: CASSQLAFTLRGNKQFF

V gene: TRBV6-5
J gene: TRBJ2-7
CDR3 protein: CASSYSLAGGYEQYF

V gene: TRBV9
J gene: TRBJ1-2
CDR3 protein: CASSVNPDRANYGYTF

V gene: TRBV5-1
J gene: TRBJ1-2
CDR3 protein: CASSLSSNYGYTF

V gene: TRBV4-1
J gene: TRBJ1-6
CDR3 protein: CASSQMDRAIGSPLHF

V gene: TRBV15
J gene: TRBJ1-5
CDR3 protein: CATSRETSGQPQHF

V gene: TRBV4-2
J gene: TRBJ2-5
CDR3 protein: CASSQDNGETQYF

V gene: TRBV3-1/TRBV3-2
J gene: TRBJ2-6
CDR3 protein: CASSPAGLDSGANVLTF

V gene: TRBV12-3/TRBV12-4
J gene: TRBJ1-1
CDR3 protein: CASSYTGGTEAFF

V gene: TRBV7-2
J gene: TRBJ2-7
CDR3 protein: CASSFASGGAYEQYF

V gene: TRBV11-3
J gene: TRBJ2-7
CDR3 protein: CASSSGNPYEQYF

V gene: TRBV7-9
J gene: TRBJ2-7
CDR3 protein: CASSSGYSYEQYF

V gene: TRBV6-2/TRBV6-3
J gene: TRBJ1-5
CDR3 protein: CASSLTGHGFRLDSNQPQHF

V gene: TRBV5-4
J gene: TRBJ1-1
CDR3 protein: CASLDFNRGNTEAFF

V gene: TRBV30
J gene: TRBJ1-2
CDR3 protein: CAWRPPGQGGGYTF

V gene: TRBV28
J gene: TRBJ1-6
CDR3 protein: CASSPGQGSNNSPLHF

V gene: TRBV11-2
J gene: TRBJ2-5
CDR3 protein: CASTVGVGGETQYF